Each of the 7 T cell receptor beta chains below was sequenced from the same sample in a study of PD-1 blockade in classical Hodgkin lymphoma. Indicated time point: cycle 4 day 1 (C4D1), after five to seven weeks of nivolumab. Every patient experienced relapse after autologous stem cell transplantation, and brentuximab vedotin exposure varied. Libraries were prepared by immunoSEQ multiplex PCR; TCRdb keeps only in-frame clonotypes and omits some of them. The sample lists some 34,000 clones, roughly 76% occurring once. The sequencing here drew on peripheral blood mononuclear cells (PBMCs), taken before the fourth cycle of nivolumab. Source of these receptors: a human donor with classical Hodgkin lymphoma.

The rearrangement links TRBV7-2 to TRBJ2-7, with TRBD2 identical over 13 bases. The germline gives CDR1 SGHTA, CDR2 FQGNSA. This CDR3 is 19 amino acids long. V was pared by 7 bases and J by 0 bases, with 15 bases of the junction left unmatched. CDR3 amino acids: CASTVKTGTSGAFSYEQYF. DNA of the CDR3: TGTGCCAGCACCGTTAAAACCGGGACTAGCGGGGCCTTCTCCTACGAGCAGTACTTC.

This chain connects TRBV5-4 to TRBJ2-1, with 8 bases aligning to TRBD1. The V gene's germline CDR1 is SGHNT and CDR2 YYREEE (reference sequence). Unmatched junction bases numbered 9, after V lost 4 bases and J lost 6 bases. This CDR3 has 15 residues. CDR3 residues: CASSQWRTGSNEQFF. CDR3 DNA sequence: TGTGCCAGCAGCCAATGGAGGACAGGGTCCAATGAGCAGTTCTTC.

The chain couples TRBV5-6 to TRBJ2-1; D might be TRBD1 or TRBD2, each matching 5 bases. The CDR3 extends over 12 amino acids. The germline gives CDR1 SGHDT, CDR2 YYEEEE. V was pared by 0 bases and J by 14 bases, with 12 bases between. CDR3 sequence (DNA): TGTGCCAGCAGCTTGGTTAGCGAGGGGAAGTTCTTC. This gives the protein CASSLVSEGKFF.

The genes are TRBV27 and TRBJ1-2, with a tentative D call TRBD1 (5 bases). The CDR3 is 12 residues long. Germline lookup yields CDR1 MNHEY and CDR2 SMNVEV (reference sequence). V lost 4 bases to trimming and J lost 5 bases, with 8 bases between them. The CDR3 region is CASSSPGYGYTF. The CDR3 bases are TGTGCCAGCAGTTCCCCAGGGTATGGCTACACCTTC.

The chain recombines TRBV27 with TRBJ1-4; D is undetermined. Per the germline V gene, CDR1 is MNHEY and CDR2 is SMNVEV (reference sequence). The CDR3 contains 14 residues. Deletions cut 5 bases from V and 8 bases from J, with 15 bases between. This CDR3 is CASSLTLLGEKLFF. The CDR3 DNA reads TGTGCCAGCAGTCTGACACTCCTGGGGGAAAAACTGTTTTTT.

The rearrangement uses TRBV7-8 and TRBJ2-4; either TRBD1 or TRBD2 may supply D (5 bases each). Trimming left V 1 base short and J 8 bases short, with 9 bases between. This CDR3 is built from 13 residues. Germline loops: CDR1 SGHVS, CDR2 FQNEAQ. Here the CDR3 DNA reads TGTGCCAGCAGCTTAGAACGGGGCTACATTCAGTACTTC. Amino acid sequence: CASSLERGYIQYF.

This chain connects TRBV7-2 to TRBJ1-2; tentatively, D is TRBD1 (5 bases). With 4 bases removed from V and 7 bases from J, the gap between germline ends came to 16 bases. Germline CDR1 is SGHTA and CDR2 is FQGNSA. The CDR3 is 14 amino acids. The CDR3 sequence: CASSYGTDVLGYTF. CDR3 nucleotide sequence: TGTGCCAGCAGCTACGGGACGGATGTCCTTGGCTACACCTTC.